This T cell receptor beta chain came from a study of T cell responses to AZD1222 COVID-19 vaccine (dated by TCRdb to the early 2020s). Context from the whole study: AZD1222 recipients whose second dose came at about 4 weeks and those whose second dose came at about 12 weeks were combined into one group, since spike-specific TCR depth and breadth did not differ between the two schedules. Trial participants were enrolled by age into 18-55, 56-69 and 70-plus year subgroups, with 148, 28 and 57 TCR-sequenced participants respectively. TCR sequencing covered about 230 trial participants: 200 to 210 given two doses of AZD1222 and about 26 given two doses of MenACWY control vaccine. What the research found in general, with its limitations: Participants were mostly white British and included more females than males, and it was suggested by the authors that clonal diversity may have been underestimated. Reportedly, close to half of the unique spike-specific TCRs recognized epitopes lying outside the regions that are mutated in the B.1.351 and B.1.1.7 variants. Spike-specific TCR breadth and depth rose significantly after two AZD1222 doses compared with day 0 and with MenACWY recipients. The 56-69-year group was small, and its depth increase did not reach significance, likely because of low power. The vaccine-associated CD4 TCRs covered the entire spike protein, and the dominant responses fell in regions 160-218 and 743-854. Conclusions about previously exposed vaccinees are limited because only six or seven AZD1222 recipients were SARS-CoV-2 seropositive at baseline. Because no samples from the day 14 peak response were available, repertoires could be characterized only after the peak T cell response.

The sample's time point label, in plain terms: baseline before first vaccination. Vaccinee samples were obtained from the UK trials COV001 and COV002, which included a single-blind randomized controlled phase 2/3 trial of AZD1222 (ChAdOx1 nCoV-19) in healthy adults. Trial participant PBMC samples were collected at day 0 and day 28 after the second dose for TCRbeta chain sequencing. The CDR3 regions of human TCRbeta chains were subjected to immunosequencing. In the paper's pipeline: TCRs in the repertoires were compared against a reference library of SARS-CoV-2-specific TCRs that had been generated with the MIRA antigen-specificity platform. Breadth meant the fraction of unique TCRs that were SARS-CoV-2-associated, whereas depth meant the fraction of total T cells that were SARS-CoV-2-associated. Using the MIRA data, each spike-specific TCR was mapped to the spike region that the TCR reacts to and placed in a CD4 or CD8 class. Log10-transformed breadth and depth values were compared by one-way ANOVA with Sidak's multiple comparisons tests. Sourced from immuneACCESS, this table was stored by TCRdb with only in-frame sequences that have V and J called. A share of the clones is absent; for the studies checked, an unresolved V gene accounts for under half, and the remainder has no known explanation. From that table come the V and J calls and clone size; the DNA was used to work out D and trimming. The sample yields approximately 90,000 clones; 90% were counted once. Around 3% of the sample comes from the top ten.

Reading from cysteine to phenylalanine, the CDR3 counts 15 amino acids. Just CDR3 DNA is preserved here, 45 bases in frame from base 1. The germline V gene encodes CDR1 MGHRA and CDR2 YSYEKL. V and J are trimmed by 6 bases and 4 bases, and the gene matches miss 4 bases of the junction. About this clone itself: What antigen it recognizes has not been identified. There are no base qualities to consult, and no much larger clone falls within one base.

The origin of this receptor is an adult in good health. The sequences come from peripheral blood, collected on day 0 of AZD1222 vaccination. Rearrangement joined TRBV4-1 to TRBJ2-3; TRBD2 lines up with 13 middle nucleotides. CDR3 loop: CASRQLAGGSDTQYF. The bases are TGCGCCAGCAGACAACTAGCGGGGGGGTCAGATACGCAGTATTTT.